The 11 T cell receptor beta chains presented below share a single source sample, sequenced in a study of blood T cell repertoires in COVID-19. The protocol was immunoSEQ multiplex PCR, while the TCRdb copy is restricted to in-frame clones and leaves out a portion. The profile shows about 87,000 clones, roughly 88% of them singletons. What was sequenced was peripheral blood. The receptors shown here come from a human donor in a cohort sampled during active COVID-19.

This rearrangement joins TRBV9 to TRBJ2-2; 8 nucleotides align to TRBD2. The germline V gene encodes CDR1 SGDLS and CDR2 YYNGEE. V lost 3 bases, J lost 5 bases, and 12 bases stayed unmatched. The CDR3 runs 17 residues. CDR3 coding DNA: TGTGCCAGCAGCGAGGAGATTGGGGCGGGGGGAACCGGGGAGCTGTTTTTT. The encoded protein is CASSEEIGAGGTGELFF.

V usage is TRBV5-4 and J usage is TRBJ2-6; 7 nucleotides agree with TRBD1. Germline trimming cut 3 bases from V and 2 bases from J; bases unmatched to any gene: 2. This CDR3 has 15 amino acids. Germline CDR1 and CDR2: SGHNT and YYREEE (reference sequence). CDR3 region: CASSSQGAGANVLTF. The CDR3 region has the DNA TGTGCCAGCAGCTCCCAGGGGGCTGGGGCCAACGTCCTGACTTTC.

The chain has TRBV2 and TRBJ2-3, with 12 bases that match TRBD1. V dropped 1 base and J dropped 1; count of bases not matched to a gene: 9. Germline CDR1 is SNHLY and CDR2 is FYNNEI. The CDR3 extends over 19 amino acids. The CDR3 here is CASSEGPGQGAWGTDTQYF. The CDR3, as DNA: TGTGCCAGCAGTGAAGGACCGGGACAGGGGGCATGGGGCACAGATACGCAGTATTTT.

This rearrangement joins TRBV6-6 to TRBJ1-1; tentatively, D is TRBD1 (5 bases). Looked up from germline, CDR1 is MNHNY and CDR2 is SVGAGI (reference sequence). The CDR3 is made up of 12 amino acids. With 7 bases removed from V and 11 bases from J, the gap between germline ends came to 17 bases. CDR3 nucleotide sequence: TGTGCCAGCACCGACGGGGGGAGGATGGCTTTCTTT. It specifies CASTDGGRMAFF.

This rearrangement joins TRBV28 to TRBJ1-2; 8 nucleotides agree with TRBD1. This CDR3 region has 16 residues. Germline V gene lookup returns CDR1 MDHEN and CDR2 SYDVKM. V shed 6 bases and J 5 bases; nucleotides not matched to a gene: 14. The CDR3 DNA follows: TGTGCCAGCAGGAGGGGACAGGAGGCGGGAATTTATGGCTACACCTTC. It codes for CASRRGQEAGIYGYTF.

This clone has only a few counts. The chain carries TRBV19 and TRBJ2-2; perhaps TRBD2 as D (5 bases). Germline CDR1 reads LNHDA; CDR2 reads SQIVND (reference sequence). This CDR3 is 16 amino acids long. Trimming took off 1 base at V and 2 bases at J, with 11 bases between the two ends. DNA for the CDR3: TGTGCCAGTAGTATAGGGTCGGGGAGTAACACCGGGGAGCTGTTTTTT. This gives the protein CASSIGSGSNTGELFF.

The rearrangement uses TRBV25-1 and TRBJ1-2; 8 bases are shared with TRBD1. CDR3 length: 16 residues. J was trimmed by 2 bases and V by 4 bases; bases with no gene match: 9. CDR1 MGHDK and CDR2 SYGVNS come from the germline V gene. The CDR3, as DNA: TGTGCCAGCAGTGGCCTACAGGGGGGGTCCAACTATGGCTACACCTTC. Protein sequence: CASSGLQGGSNYGYTF.

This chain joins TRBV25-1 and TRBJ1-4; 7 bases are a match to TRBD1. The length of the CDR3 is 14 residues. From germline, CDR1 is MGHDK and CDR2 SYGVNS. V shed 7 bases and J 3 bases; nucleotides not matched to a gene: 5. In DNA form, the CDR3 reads TGTGCCAGCAAAGGGACAGTGGCTAATGAAAAACTGTTTTTT. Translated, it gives CASKGTVANEKLFF.

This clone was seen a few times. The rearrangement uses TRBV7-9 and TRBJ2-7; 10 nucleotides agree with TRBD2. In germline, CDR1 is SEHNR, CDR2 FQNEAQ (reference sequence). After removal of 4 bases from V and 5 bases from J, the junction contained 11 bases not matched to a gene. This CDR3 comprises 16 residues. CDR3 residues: CASSSKGLAGVNEQYF. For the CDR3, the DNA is TGTGCCAGCAGCTCCAAGGGCCTAGCGGGAGTTAACGAGCAGTACTTC.

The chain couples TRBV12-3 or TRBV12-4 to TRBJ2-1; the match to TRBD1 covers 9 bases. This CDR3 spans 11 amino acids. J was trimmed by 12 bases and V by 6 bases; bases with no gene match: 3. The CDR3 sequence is CASSKDRGQFF. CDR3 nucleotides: TGTGCCAGCAGCAAGGACAGGGGGCAGTTCTTC.

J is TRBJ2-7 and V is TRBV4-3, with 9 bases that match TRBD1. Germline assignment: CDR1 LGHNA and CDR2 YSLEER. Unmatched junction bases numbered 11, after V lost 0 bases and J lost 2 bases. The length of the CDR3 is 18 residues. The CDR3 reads CASSQDPDRGHTPYEQYF. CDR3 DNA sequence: TGCGCCAGCAGCCAAGATCCGGACAGGGGCCACACCCCCTACGAGCAGTACTTC.